The 24 T cell receptor beta chains reported below all come from one sample, sequenced in a study of blood T cell repertoires in COVID-19 (dated by TCRdb to 2020 to 2021). The library was obtained by the immunoSEQ multiplex PCR assay. This is the immuneACCESS table as TCRdb keeps it, with only in-frame sequences that have V and J called. A part of the clones is gone; compared with another copy, unresolved V genes explain less than half, and the rest is unexplained. The sample has about 200,000 clones on record, approximately 73% of them singletons. The leading ten clones occupy 17% of the sample. Material: PBMCs or T cells enriched from blood (not recorded which). The receptor source for this set is a woman between 50 and 59 years old with acute COVID-19.

The chain is built from TRBV19 and TRBJ1-5; 7 bases fit TRBD1. The germline gives CDR1 LNHDA, CDR2 SQIVND (reference sequence). Losses at the gene ends were 0 bases for V and 3 bases for J; bases not matched to a gene: 11. The CDR3 sequence is 18 residues long. CDR3 in amino acids: CASSIDQGGTVSNQPQHF. The CDR3, as DNA: TGTGCCAGTAGTATAGATCAAGGGGGCACTGTATCCAATCAGCCCCAGCATTTT.

The chain uses TRBV19 and TRBJ1-2; TRBD1 matches 8 bases. V gave up 3 bases and J gave up 4 bases; unmatched junction bases: 4. The CDR3 is 14 residues long. CDR1 is LNHDA, CDR2 SQIVND, per germline (reference sequence). CDR3 in amino acids: CASSMAGGFYGYTF. DNA of the CDR3: TGTGCCAGTAGTATGGCAGGGGGCTTCTATGGCTACACCTTC.

CDR3 nucleotide sequence: TGTGCCAGCTCACCTAGACAGGGGGGGTTCTACGAGCAGTACGTC. Protein sequence: CASSPRQGGFYEQYV. The V gene is TRBV18, the J gene TRBJ2-7; TRBD1 agrees at 9 bases. CDR3 length: 15 amino acids. Germline V lookup: CDR1 KGHSH, CDR2 LQKENI. Trimming took 3 bases from V and 3 from J; bases not matched to a gene: 6.

The genes are TRBV9 and TRBJ1-3; D not certain. Germline CDR1 SGDLS, CDR2 YYNGEE. The CDR3 sequence is 16 residues long. Trimming shortened V by 0 bases and J by 1 base, and 11 bases separated the two germline ends. CDR3 in amino acids: CASSVESRTSGNTIYF. The CDR3 bases are TGTGCCAGCAGCGTAGAATCTAGGACTTCTGGAAACACCATATATTTT.

This chain links TRBV5-1 with TRBJ2-2, with D maybe TRBD1 (6 bases). The CDR3 is 15 amino acids. Trimming cost V 9 bases and J 1 base, with 16 bases left between them. The germline V gene encodes CDR1 SGHRS and CDR2 YFSETQ. CDR3 region: CAKTSTGLNTGELFF. The CDR3 DNA reads TGCGCCAAAACTAGTACAGGGCTGAACACCGGGGAGCTGTTTTTT.

This rearrangement joins TRBV2 to TRBJ1-2, with D hard to call. Trimming pared 8 bases from V and 14 bases from J, leaving 18 bases between. Germline-derived CDR1 and CDR2 are SNHLY and FYNNEI. The CDR3 totals 11 residues. The CDR3 DNA is TGTGCCAGCCAAATCGAGGCCGGCCGGACCTTC. Translation: CASQIEAGRTF. The full variable domain, in which reference TRBV2 and TRBJ1-2 provide the parts outside the CDR3, is EPEVTQTPSHQVTQMGQEVILRCVPISNHLYFYWYRQILGQKVEFLVSFYNNEISEKSEIFDDQFSVERPDGSNFTLKIRSTKLEDSAMYFCASQIEAGRTFGSGTRLTVV.

The V call is TRBV3-1 (or the pseudogene TRBV3-2), the J call TRBJ2-7; 8 positions agree with TRBD1. The CDR3 extends over 16 amino acids. Germline V gene data show CDR1 as LGHDT and CDR2 as YNNKEL (reference sequence). Trimming took 0 bases from V and 6 from J; bases not matched to a gene: 10. The CDR3 region has the DNA TGTGCCAGCAGCCAAGATCTATGGACAGGGTTTGGCGAGCAGTACGTC. Amino acid sequence: CASSQDLWTGFGEQYV.

The chain carries TRBV5-1 and TRBJ1-1; tentatively, D is TRBD1 (6 bases). This CDR3 has 13 residues. CDR1 and CDR2 (germline): SGHRS, YFSETQ. Between the trimmed V and J ends, which lost 6 bases and 1 base, there was a span of 10 bases. CDR3 DNA sequence: TGCGCCAGCAAGCCAGGGGAGAACACTGAAGCTTTCTTT. Amino acids: CASKPGENTEAFF.

In this sample, this clone turned up once. The genes are TRBV19 and TRBJ2-3; D unresolved. V shed 5 bases and J shed 9 bases, with 9 bases lying between them. The CDR3 covers 11 residues. Germline CDR1 is LNHDA and CDR2 is SQIVND (reference sequence). The CDR3 region has the DNA TGTGCCAGTAGTGCCCCCGGGACGCAGTATTTT. This gives the protein CASSAPGTQYF.

The rearrangement uses TRBV5-1 and TRBJ2-2; TRBD1 aligns across 8 bases. The CDR3 loop spans 17 amino acids. The V and J ends lost 4 bases and 4 bases, in that order; junction bases with no gene match: 12. Germline V gives CDR1 SGHRS, CDR2 YFSETQ. In DNA, the CDR3 is TGCGCCAGCAGCAATGCTATACAACAGGGGGTCACCGGGGAGCTGTTTTTT. Translated, it gives CASSNAIQQGVTGELFF.

The V gene is TRBV28, the J gene TRBJ1-5; D remains ambiguous. Per the germline V gene, CDR1 is MDHEN and CDR2 is SYDVKM. The CDR3 extends over 13 amino acids. V lost 7 bases and J 8 bases, leaving 15 bases between the germline ends. The CDR3 sequence: CASIRATGEPQHF. As DNA, the CDR3 is TGTGCCAGCATCCGTGCCACCGGGGAGCCCCAGCATTTT. The entire variable domain, with the rest obtained from reference TRBV28 and TRBJ1-5, is as follows: DVKVTQSSRYLVKRTGEKVFLECVQDMDHENMFWYRQDPGLGLRLIYFSYDVKMKEKGDIPEGYSVSREKKERFSLILESASTNQTSMYLCASIRATGEPQHFGDGTRLSIL.

The chain has TRBV13 and TRBJ2-1; 7 bases agree with TRBD2. Germline assignment: CDR1 PRHDT and CDR2 FYEKMQ (reference sequence). The V and J ends lost 1 base and 5 bases, in that order; junction bases with no gene match: 5. The CDR3 spans 15 residues. In DNA form, the CDR3 reads TGTGCCAGCAGCTTAGCTAGCGGAGTTAACAATGAGCAGTTCTTC. Residues: CASSLASGVNNEQFF. Supplemented by reference TRBV13 and TRBJ2-1, the full variable domain reads AAGVIQSPRHLIKEKRETATLKCYPIPRHDTVYWYQQGPGQDPQFLISFYEKMQSDKGSIPDRFSAQQFSDYHSELNMSSLELGDSALYFCASSLASGVNNEQFFGPGTRLTVL.

The chain couples TRBV7-8 to TRBJ2-7; D perhaps matches TRBD1 (6 bases). The germline V and J ends were trimmed by 5 bases and 7 bases, with 12 bases remaining between them. The germline V gene has CDR1 SGHVS and CDR2 FQNEAQ. This CDR3 has 12 residues. The CDR3 nucleotides read TGTGCCAGCAGCAATCCGAGGGGGGAGCAGTACGTC. It encodes CASSNPRGEQYV.

The DNA of the CDR3 is TGTGCCAGCTCCTCGGGGCAGGGGAATTCACCCCTCCACTTT. Translated: CASSSGQGNSPLHF. This chain connects TRBV6-5 to TRBJ1-6; D perhaps matches TRBD1 (6 bases). The germline V and J ends were trimmed by 8 bases and 7 bases, with 15 bases remaining between them. Per the germline V gene, CDR1 is MNHEY and CDR2 is SVGAGI. The CDR3 contains 14 residues.

The CDR3 here is CASSSGTGDSPLHF. The CDR3, as DNA: TGTGCCAGCAGCTCCGGGACAGGGGATTCACCCCTCCACTTT. The V and J genes are TRBV13 and TRBJ1-6; TRBD1 matches 10 bases. The ends lost 4 bases at V and 8 bases at J; junction bases unmatched: 2. Germline V gene data show CDR1 as PRHDT and CDR2 as FYEKMQ (reference sequence). This CDR3 comprises 14 residues.

This chain joins TRBV6-5 and TRBJ1-5; D remains unclear. With 5 bases removed from V and 1 base from J, the gap between germline ends came to 6 bases. The CDR3 spans 13 residues. From germline, CDR1 is MNHEY and CDR2 SVGAGI. The CDR3 nucleotides are TGTGCCAGCAGTCCGGTGAGCAATCAGCCCCAGCATTTT. Amino acid sequence: CASSPVSNQPQHF.

The genes are TRBV19 and TRBJ2-5; TRBD2 matches 7 bases. V gave up 6 bases and J gave up 3 bases; unmatched junction bases: 7. The CDR3 runs 14 residues. Germline lookup yields CDR1 LNHDA and CDR2 SQIVND (reference sequence). DNA for the CDR3: TGTGCCAGTAGCATCTCTCTAGCGGAAGAGACCCAGTACTTC. It specifies CASSISLAEETQYF. Drawing the rest from reference TRBV19 and TRBJ2-5, the complete variable domain is DGGITQSPKYLFRKEGQNVTLSCEQNLNHDAMYWYRQDPGQGLRLIYYSQIVNDFQKGDIAEGYSVSREKKESFPLTVTSAQKNPTAFYLCASSISLAEETQYFGPGTRLLVL.

This sequence joins TRBV7-9 and TRBJ2-5; D remains unclear. Germline V lookup: CDR1 SEHNR, CDR2 FQNEAQ (reference sequence). V was clipped by 1 base and J by 2 bases, with 8 bases between them. The length of the CDR3 is 14 residues. The CDR3 reads CASSLVTEQETQYF. The CDR3 nucleotides are TGTGCCAGCAGCTTAGTCACAGAACAAGAGACCCAGTACTTC.

This clone was seen only once. The rearrangement joins TRBV20-1 to TRBJ1-2; 8 bases align to TRBD1. Unmatched junction bases numbered 6, after V lost 3 bases and J lost 6 bases. CDR1 and CDR2 (germline): DFQATT, SNEGSKA (reference sequence). The length of the CDR3 is 13 residues. The DNA for the CDR3 is TGCAGTGCTAGTCCAGGGGGCGCCCATGGCTACACCTTC. Residues: CSASPGGAHGYTF.

A few counts support this clone. V is TRBV5-1 and J is TRBJ1-6, with TRBD1 as a possible D gene (5 bases). The CDR3 spans 16 residues. V shed 2 bases and J shed 7 bases, with 16 bases lying between them. Germline V lookup: CDR1 SGHRS, CDR2 YFSETQ. Here the CDR3 DNA reads TGCGCCAGCAGCTTTGTGGGGGGAGCTAACAATTCACCCCTCCACTTT. Protein: CASSFVGGANNSPLHF.

V usage is TRBV12-3 or TRBV12-4 and J usage is TRBJ1-4; D is possibly TRBD1 (6 bases). Deletions cut 2 bases from V and 8 bases from J, with 9 bases between. This CDR3 has 13 residues. In nucleotides, the CDR3 is TGTGCCAGCAGTTTATACAGGGACGAAAAACTGTTTTTT. Translating it yields CASSLYRDEKLFF.

The chain couples TRBV7-2 to TRBJ2-2, with D perhaps matching TRBD1 (6 bases). CDR1 and CDR2 (germline): SGHTA, FQGNSA. The CDR3 has 14 amino acids. Trimming removed 1 base at V and 4 bases at J, with 7 bases between. The CDR3 is CASSLGGRTGELFF. In DNA, the CDR3 is TGTGCCAGCAGCTTAGGGGGGCGCACCGGGGAGCTGTTTTTT.

Here the CDR3 DNA reads TGTGCCAGCAGCGTCGCCGGGGTTCGGGATGGCTACACCTTC. The encoded protein is CASSVAGVRDGYTF. J is TRBJ1-2 and V is TRBV9; no clear D gene. The CDR3 covers 14 residues. CDR1 SGDLS and CDR2 YYNGEE come from the germline V gene. Trimming pared 2 bases from V and 6 bases from J, leaving 14 bases between.

This sequence joins TRBV6-5 and TRBJ2-2; the match to TRBD2 covers 15 bases. CDR1 and CDR2 from the germline V gene are MNHEY and SVGAGI. There are 15 residues in the CDR3. The CDR3 nucleotides are TGTGCTTGTGGGACTAGCGGGGGGCTCATCGGGGAGCTGTTTTTT. Its protein is CACGTSGGLIGELFF.